This is a list of T cell receptor beta chains from one sample in a study of T cell responses to AZD1222 COVID-19 vaccine. Method: immunoSEQ multiplex PCR; TCRdb's copy keeps in-frame clones and lacks some. The sample lists roughly 120,000 clones; 84% were seen once. The specimen was peripheral blood, collected on day 0 of AZD1222 vaccination. The receptor set was obtained from an adult in good health. The CDR3 runs from the conserved cysteine through the conserved F or W. Fields, in order: V gene, D gene, clone size, J gene, CDR3 DNA, CDR3 protein. D genes are given only for firm matches. Size values are once, few and many counts, or a class for expanded clones, and some rows have none.

TRBV6-5	-	once	TRBJ1-3	TGTGCCAGCAGTTTTCAGGGGGGAAACACCATATATTTT	CASSFQGGNTIYF
TRBV7-3	-	-	TRBJ1-6	TGTGCCAGCAGCTTAAATGGTCAGGGAGGTTCACCCCTCCACTTT	CASSLNGQGGSPLHF
TRBV12-3/TRBV12-4	-	-	TRBJ1-2	TGTGCCAGCAGTTCCGGGACGTATGGCTACACCTTC	CASSSGTYGYTF
TRBV4-2	TRBD2	-	TRBJ2-7	TGTGCCAGCAGCCAAGATCCGGAGGGTAGCGGGTGGTACGAGCAGTACTTC	CASSQDPEGSGWYEQYF
TRBV7-9	-	-	TRBJ1-2	TGTGCCAGAAGGGGGGGCAAATTCTATGGCTACACCTTC	CARRGGKFYGYTF
TRBV18	TRBD1	-	TRBJ1-6	TGTGCCAGCTCACCGCAGACAGGGTTTGATTCACCCCTCCACTTT	CASSPQTGFDSPLHF
TRBV5-1	-	-	TRBJ2-5	TGCGCCAGCAGCTTAGGGAGCGGGTCGTACCAAGAGACCCAGTACTTC	CASSLGSGSYQETQYF
TRBV19	TRBD2	-	TRBJ2-7	TGTGCCAGTTCCCGGGGGCGGGAGGCCTACGAGCAGTACTTC	CASSRGREAYEQYF
TRBV7-2	-	-	TRBJ2-4	TGTGCCAGCAGCTTAGTTGCTGGGTCAGGGGCTAGAAACATTCAGTACTTC	CASSLVAGSGARNIQYF
TRBV6-4	TRBD2	-	TRBJ2-1	TGTGCCAGCAGTTTACGGACTAGCGGGAGTACGGATGAGCAGTTCTTC	CASSLRTSGSTDEQFF
TRBV6-1	-	-	TRBJ1-4	TGTGCCAGCAGTGACGGAGCAACTAATGAAAAACTGTTTTTT	CASSDGATNEKLFF
TRBV28	TRBD1	-	TRBJ2-1	TGTGCCTCCTGGACAGGCGTCTACAATGAGCAGTTCTTC	CASWTGVYNEQFF
TRBV5-1	TRBD2	-	TRBJ2-3	TGCGCCAGCAGCTTTACGGGAGGGCCGGAAGATACGCAGTATTTT	CASSFTGGPEDTQYF
TRBV29-1	-	-	TRBJ2-1	TGCAGCGTTGAACTCAGGGACAATGAGCAGTTCTTC	CSVELRDNEQFF
TRBV28	-	-	TRBJ2-4	TGTGCCAGCAGTTGGGGGGCCAAAAACATTCAGTACTTC	CASSWGAKNIQYF
TRBV5-5	-	-	TRBJ2-6	TGTGCCAGCAGCTTTTTATTGAGGGGCTCGGGGGCCAACGTCCTGACTTTC	CASSFLLRGSGANVLTF
TRBV4-3	-	-	TRBJ2-7	TGCGCCAGCAGCCAAGAAATGTTAATCTCCTACGAGCAGTACTTC	CASSQEMLISYEQYF
TRBV11-3	-	-	TRBJ1-1	TGTGCCAGCAGCTTAGATCCGGGGACTAGCGCTTTCTTT	CASSLDPGTSAFF
TRBV3-1/TRBV3-2	-	-	TRBJ2-5	TGTGCCAGCAGCCAAGATGAGGAGCGGGAGTACTTC	CASSQDEEREYF
TRBV2	TRBD1	-	TRBJ1-5	TGTGCCAGGCAGGGGGTCGGCAATCAGCCCCAGCATTTT	CARQGVGNQPQHF
TRBV6-6	-	-	TRBJ1-2	TGTGCCAGCAGCCTCGACAGACAGAACTATGGCTACACCTTC	CASSLDRQNYGYTF
TRBV6-5	TRBD1	-	TRBJ1-2	TGTGCCAGCAGTCGGACAGGGGGGTATGGCTACACCTTC	CASSRTGGYGYTF
TRBV7-2	-	-	TRBJ2-3	TGTGCCAGCAGCTTAGGTTCGGTTAGCACAGATACGCAGTATTTT	CASSLGSVSTDTQYF
TRBV4-2	-	few	TRBJ1-5	TGTGCCAGCAGCCAAGACAGGGGAGGGCAATATGGGAATCAGCCCCAGCATTTT	CASSQDRGGQYGNQPQHF
TRBV28	-	-	TRBJ1-2	TGTGCCAGCAGTCCCTCCCCGGAGCGGTTCGCTGGCTACACCTTC	CASSPSPERFAGYTF
TRBV9	-	-	TRBJ2-5	TGTGCCAGCAGCGTAGAACGTGGACAAGAGACCCAGTACTTC	CASSVERGQETQYF
TRBV28	-	few	TRBJ1-2	TGTGCCAGCGCCGGCGAACAGGGCTGGAGTGGCTACACCTTC	CASAGEQGWSGYTF
TRBV12-3/TRBV12-4	-	once	TRBJ1-5	TGTGCCAGCAGCGGGTCGGTCGGCCAGCCCCAGCATTTT	CASSGSVGQPQHF
TRBV10-3	-	few	TRBJ1-1	TGTGCCATCAGTACACAGGTGTCGAACACTGAAGCTTTCTTT	CAISTQVSNTEAFF
TRBV5-4	-	-	TRBJ1-1	TGTGCCAGCAGCTTAATTGGGTCCATGAACACTGAAGCTTTCTTT	CASSLIGSMNTEAFF
TRBV28	-	-	TRBJ2-5	TGTGCCAGCAGCGTTGGACTGCAAGAGACCCAGTACTTC	CASSVGLQETQYF
TRBV7-8	-	-	TRBJ2-1	TGTGCCAGCAGCTTAGAGGGGGGACGGATCAATGAGCAGTTCTTC	CASSLEGGRINEQFF
TRBV5-4	-	-	TRBJ1-2	TGTGCCAGCAGCTTGGCCAGGGCAGGGGTCGGCTACACCTTC	CASSLARAGVGYTF
TRBV6-5	TRBD1	-	TRBJ2-7	TGTGCCAGCAGTTACTCGAGACAGGGACCCAGGTACGAGCAGTACTTC	CASSYSRQGPRYEQYF
TRBV28	-	-	TRBJ2-7	TGTGCCAGCAGGTTGTTCCAGGGAGCGAATGAGCAGTACTTC	CASRLFQGANEQYF
TRBV7-2	-	-	TRBJ2-1	TGTGCCAGCAGCTTAAGCGGTAAAAATGAGCAGTTCTTC	CASSLSGKNEQFF
TRBV11-2	-	few	TRBJ1-2	TGTGCCAGCAGCTTAGATCTTGAGCGGGGCTACACCTTC	CASSLDLERGYTF
TRBV5-1	TRBD1	-	TRBJ2-7	TGCGCCAGCAGCTGGAGACAGGGAAATTACGAGCAGTACTTC	CASSWRQGNYEQYF
TRBV9	-	-	TRBJ2-2	TGTGCCAGCAGCTCCCAAGGAGGGGGGGCACACACCGGGGAGCTGTTTTTT	CASSSQGGGAHTGELFF
TRBV7-9	TRBD1	-	TRBJ2-1	TGTGCCAGCAGCTCCGGACAGGGGGGTTACAATGAGCAGTTCTTC	CASSSGQGGYNEQFF
TRBV24-1	-	-	TRBJ2-3	TGTGCCACCAGTGATTTGCAGGATTTCACAGATACGCAGTATTTT	CATSDLQDFTDTQYF
TRBV14	TRBD1	-	TRBJ2-1	TGTGCCAGCAGCCCCTGGGGGACAGGGGAGGTCAATGAGCAGTTCTTC	CASSPWGTGEVNEQFF
TRBV6-5	TRBD1	-	TRBJ1-6	TGTGCCAGCATGTCCGGGACAGGGCTTTCACCCCTCCACTTT	CASMSGTGLSPLHF
TRBV10-3	-	-	TRBJ2-2	TGTGCCATCAGTCAGGTGGGGCCTGAGGCCGGGGAGCTGTTTTTT	CAISQVGPEAGELFF
TRBV19	-	-	TRBJ1-5	TGTGCCAGTAGTATAGTTCCGGAATCGCAGCCCCAGCATTTT	CASSIVPESQPQHF
TRBV27	-	-	TRBJ2-1	TGTGCCAGCAGGTCAGTCAATGAGCAGTTCTTC	CASRSVNEQFF
TRBV11-1	TRBD2	-	TRBJ2-1	TGTGCCAGCAGCCTGGGACTAGCGCCCACCTACAATGAGCAGTTCTTC	CASSLGLAPTYNEQFF
TRBV18	-	-	TRBJ1-5	TGTGCCAGCTCACCCGGACAGAGCAATCAGCCCCAGCATTTT	CASSPGQSNQPQHF
TRBV7-8	-	few	TRBJ2-7	TGTGCCAGCAGCCCACTAGGAGGCACCGGAGCCTACGAGCAGTACTTC	CASSPLGGTGAYEQYF
TRBV11-2	-	-	TRBJ2-5	TGTGCCAGCAGCCTCGGACAACGAGAGACCCAGTACTTC	CASSLGQRETQYF
TRBV2	-	-	TRBJ1-1	TGTGCCAGCAGTGACGGGAGAAACACTGAAGCTTTCTTT	CASSDGRNTEAFF